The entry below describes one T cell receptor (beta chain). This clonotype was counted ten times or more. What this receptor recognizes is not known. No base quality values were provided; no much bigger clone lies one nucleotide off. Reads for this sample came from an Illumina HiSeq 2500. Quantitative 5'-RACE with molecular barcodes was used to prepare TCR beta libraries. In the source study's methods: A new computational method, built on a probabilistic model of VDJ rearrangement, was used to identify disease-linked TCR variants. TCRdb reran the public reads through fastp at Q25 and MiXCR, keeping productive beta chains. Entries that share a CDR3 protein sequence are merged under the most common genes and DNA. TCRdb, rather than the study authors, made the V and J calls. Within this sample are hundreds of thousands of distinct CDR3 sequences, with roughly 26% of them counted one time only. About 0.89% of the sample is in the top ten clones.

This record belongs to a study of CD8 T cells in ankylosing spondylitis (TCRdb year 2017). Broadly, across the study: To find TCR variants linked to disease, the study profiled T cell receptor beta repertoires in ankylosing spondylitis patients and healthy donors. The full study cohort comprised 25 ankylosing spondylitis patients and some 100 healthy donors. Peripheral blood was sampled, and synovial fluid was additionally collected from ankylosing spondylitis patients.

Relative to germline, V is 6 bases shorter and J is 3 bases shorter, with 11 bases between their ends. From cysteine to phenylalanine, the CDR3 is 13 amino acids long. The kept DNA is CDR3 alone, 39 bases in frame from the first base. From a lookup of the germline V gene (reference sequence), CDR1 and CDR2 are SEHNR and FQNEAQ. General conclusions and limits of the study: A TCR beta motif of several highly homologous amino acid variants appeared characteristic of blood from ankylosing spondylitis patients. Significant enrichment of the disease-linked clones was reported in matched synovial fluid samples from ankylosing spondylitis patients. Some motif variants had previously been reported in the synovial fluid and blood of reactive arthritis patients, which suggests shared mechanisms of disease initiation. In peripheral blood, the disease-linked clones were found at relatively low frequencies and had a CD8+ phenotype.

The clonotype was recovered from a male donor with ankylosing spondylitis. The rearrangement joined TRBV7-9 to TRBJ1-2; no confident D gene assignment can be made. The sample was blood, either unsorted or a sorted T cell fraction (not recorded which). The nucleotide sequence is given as TGTGCCAGCAGTTTGGTGGGGTACTATGGCTACACCTTC. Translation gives CASSLVGYYGYTF.